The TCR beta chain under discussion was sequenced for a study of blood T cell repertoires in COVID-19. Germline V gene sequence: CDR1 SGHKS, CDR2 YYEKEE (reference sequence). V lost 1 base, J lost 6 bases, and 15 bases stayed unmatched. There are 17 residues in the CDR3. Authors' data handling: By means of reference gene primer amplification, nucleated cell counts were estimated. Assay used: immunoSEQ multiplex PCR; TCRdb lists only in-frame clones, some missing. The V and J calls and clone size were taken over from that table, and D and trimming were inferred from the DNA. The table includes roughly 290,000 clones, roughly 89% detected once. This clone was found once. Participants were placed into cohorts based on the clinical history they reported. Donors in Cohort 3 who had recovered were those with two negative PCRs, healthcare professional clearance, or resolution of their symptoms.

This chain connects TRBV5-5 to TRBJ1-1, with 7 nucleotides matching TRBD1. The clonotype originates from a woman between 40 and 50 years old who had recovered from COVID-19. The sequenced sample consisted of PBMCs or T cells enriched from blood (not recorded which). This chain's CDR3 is CASSLYPTGGGLSEAFF. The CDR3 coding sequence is TGTGCCAGCAGCTTGTACCCGACGGGAGGGGGCCTCTCTGAAGCTTTCTTT.